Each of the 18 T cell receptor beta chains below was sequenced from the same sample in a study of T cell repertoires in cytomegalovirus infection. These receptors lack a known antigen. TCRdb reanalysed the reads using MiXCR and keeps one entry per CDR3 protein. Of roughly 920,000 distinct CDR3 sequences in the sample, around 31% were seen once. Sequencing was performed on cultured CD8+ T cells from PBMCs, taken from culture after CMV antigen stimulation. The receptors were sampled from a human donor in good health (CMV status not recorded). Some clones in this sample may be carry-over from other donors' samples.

DNA of the CDR3: TGTGCCAGTAGTAAGAGTCAGCGGGGCCCCTACAATGAGCAGTTCTTC. Translated, it gives CASSKSQRGPYNEQFF. The J gene is TRBJ2-1, the V gene TRBV19, with TRBD2 matching 7 bases. There are 16 residues in the CDR3. V lost 4 bases, J lost 2 bases, and 8 bases stayed unmatched. Germline CDR1 reads LNHDA; CDR2 reads SQIVND (reference sequence).

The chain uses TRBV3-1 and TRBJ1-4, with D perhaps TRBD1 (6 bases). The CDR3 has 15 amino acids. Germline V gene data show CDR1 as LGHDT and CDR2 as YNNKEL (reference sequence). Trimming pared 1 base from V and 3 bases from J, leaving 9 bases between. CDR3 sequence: CASSQGRGSNEKLFF. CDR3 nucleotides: TGTGCCAGCAGCCAAGGCAGGGGCTCTAATGAAAAACTGTTTTTT.

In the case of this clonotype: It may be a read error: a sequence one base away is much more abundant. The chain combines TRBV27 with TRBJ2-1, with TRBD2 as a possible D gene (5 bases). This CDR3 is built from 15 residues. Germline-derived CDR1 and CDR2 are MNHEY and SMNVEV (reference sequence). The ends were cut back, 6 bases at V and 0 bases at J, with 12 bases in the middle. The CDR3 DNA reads TGTGCCAGCAGATTGGACTTGAGCTCCTACAATGAGCAGTTCTTC. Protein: CASRLDLSSYNEQFF.

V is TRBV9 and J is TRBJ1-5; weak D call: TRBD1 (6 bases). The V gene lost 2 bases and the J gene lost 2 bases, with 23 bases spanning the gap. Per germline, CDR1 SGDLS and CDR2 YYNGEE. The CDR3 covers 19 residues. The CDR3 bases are TGTGCCAGCAGCGTTGGAGAGGGGGGGCTCCATTTTCGCAATCAGCCCCAGCATTTT. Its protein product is CASSVGEGGLHFRNQPQHF.

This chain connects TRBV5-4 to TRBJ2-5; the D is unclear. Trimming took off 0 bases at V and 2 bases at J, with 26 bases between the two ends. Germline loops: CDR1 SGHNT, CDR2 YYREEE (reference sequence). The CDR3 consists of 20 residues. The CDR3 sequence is CASSLGPGGPHPMGQETQYF. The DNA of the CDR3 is TGTGCCAGCAGCTTGGGACCCGGCGGACCCCACCCGATGGGACAAGAGACCCAGTACTTC.

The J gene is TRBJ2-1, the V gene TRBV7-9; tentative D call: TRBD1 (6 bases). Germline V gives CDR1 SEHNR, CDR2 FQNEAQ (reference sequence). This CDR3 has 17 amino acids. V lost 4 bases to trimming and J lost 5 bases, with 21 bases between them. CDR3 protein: CASSSFLGRQVDNEQFF. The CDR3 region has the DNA TGTGCCAGCAGCTCCTTTTTGGGTCGACAGGTTGACAATGAGCAGTTCTTC.

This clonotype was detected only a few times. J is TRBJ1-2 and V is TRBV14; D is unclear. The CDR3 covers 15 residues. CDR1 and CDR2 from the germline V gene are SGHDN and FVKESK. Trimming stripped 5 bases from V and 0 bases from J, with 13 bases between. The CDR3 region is CASSKIKGANYGYTF. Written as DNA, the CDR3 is TGTGCCAGCAGCAAAATTAAAGGAGCTAACTATGGCTACACCTTC.

CDR3 nucleotide sequence: TGTGCCAGCAGCTCAGACGCTGGGACAGCCATATACAATGAGCAGTTCTTC. This codes for CASSSDAGTAIYNEQFF. This chain links TRBV7-9 with TRBJ2-1, with 7 bases lining up with TRBD1. The CDR3 is made up of 17 amino acids. Germline-derived CDR1 and CDR2 are SEHNR and FQNEAQ (reference sequence). V trimming: 4 bases; J trimming: 4 bases; junction bases outside the gene matches: 13.

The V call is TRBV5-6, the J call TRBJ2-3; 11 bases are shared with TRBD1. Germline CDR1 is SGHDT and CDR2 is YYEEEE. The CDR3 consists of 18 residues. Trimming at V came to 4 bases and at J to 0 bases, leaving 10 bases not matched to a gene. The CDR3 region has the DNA TGTGCCAGCAGCCTCCTCGGTGGACAGGGGGCAAGCACAGATACGCAGTATTTT. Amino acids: CASSLLGGQGASTDTQYF.

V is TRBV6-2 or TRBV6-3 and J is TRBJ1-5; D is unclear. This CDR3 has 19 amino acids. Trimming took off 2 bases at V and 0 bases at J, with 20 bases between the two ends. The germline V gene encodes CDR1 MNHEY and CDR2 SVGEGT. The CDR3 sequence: CASSYQLLTDQYSNQPQHF. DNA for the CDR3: TGTGCCAGCAGTTACCAACTTTTGACGGACCAATATAGCAATCAGCCCCAGCATTTT.

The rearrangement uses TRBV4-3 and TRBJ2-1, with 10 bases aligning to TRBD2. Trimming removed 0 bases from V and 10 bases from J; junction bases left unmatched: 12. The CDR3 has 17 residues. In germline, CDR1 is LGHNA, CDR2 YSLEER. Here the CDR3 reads CASSQDMGLAGEGEQFF. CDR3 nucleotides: TGCGCCAGCAGCCAAGATATGGGGCTAGCGGGGGAAGGAGAGCAGTTCTTC.

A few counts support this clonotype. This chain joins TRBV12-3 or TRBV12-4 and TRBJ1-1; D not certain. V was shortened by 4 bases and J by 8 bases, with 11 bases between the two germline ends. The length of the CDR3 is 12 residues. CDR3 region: CASSSRPLEAFF. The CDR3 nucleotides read TGTGCCAGCAGTTCCCGACCACTGGAAGCTTTCTTT.

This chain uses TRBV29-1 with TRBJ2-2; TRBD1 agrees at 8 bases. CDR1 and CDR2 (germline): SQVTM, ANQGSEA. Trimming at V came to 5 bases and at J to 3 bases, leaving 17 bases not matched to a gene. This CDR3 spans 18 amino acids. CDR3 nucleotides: TGCAGCGTTTCTCACCTCCTAGCAGGGGGCAATTACACCGGGGAGCTGTTTTTT. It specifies CSVSHLLAGGNYTGELFF.

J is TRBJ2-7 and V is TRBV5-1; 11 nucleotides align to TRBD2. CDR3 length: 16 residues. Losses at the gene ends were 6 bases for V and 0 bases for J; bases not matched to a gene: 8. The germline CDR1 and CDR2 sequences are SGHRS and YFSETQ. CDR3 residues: CASKTYTSGGSYEQYF. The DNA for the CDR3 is TGCGCCAGCAAAACGTATACTAGCGGGGGCTCCTACGAGCAGTACTTC.

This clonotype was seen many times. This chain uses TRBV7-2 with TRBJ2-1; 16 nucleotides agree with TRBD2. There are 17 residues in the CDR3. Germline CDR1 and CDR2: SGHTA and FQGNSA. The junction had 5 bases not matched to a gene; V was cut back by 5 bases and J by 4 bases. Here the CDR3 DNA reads TGTGCCAGCAGCCGGGGACTAGCGGGGGGGCGATACAATGAGCAGTTCTTC. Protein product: CASSRGLAGGRYNEQFF.

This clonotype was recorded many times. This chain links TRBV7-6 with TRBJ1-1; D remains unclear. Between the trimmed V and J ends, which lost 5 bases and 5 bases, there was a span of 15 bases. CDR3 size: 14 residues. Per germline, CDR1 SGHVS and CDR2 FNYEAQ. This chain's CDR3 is CASSAFSRATEAFF. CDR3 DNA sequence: TGTGCCAGCAGCGCCTTTTCTAGGGCGACTGAAGCTTTCTTT.

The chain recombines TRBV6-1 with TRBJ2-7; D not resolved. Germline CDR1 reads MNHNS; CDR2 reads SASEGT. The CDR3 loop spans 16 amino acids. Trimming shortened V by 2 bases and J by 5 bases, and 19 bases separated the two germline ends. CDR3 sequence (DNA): TGTGCCAGCAGTGAACCCCGAGCAAGGCTCTACCACGAGCAGTACGTC. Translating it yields CASSEPRARLYHEQYV.

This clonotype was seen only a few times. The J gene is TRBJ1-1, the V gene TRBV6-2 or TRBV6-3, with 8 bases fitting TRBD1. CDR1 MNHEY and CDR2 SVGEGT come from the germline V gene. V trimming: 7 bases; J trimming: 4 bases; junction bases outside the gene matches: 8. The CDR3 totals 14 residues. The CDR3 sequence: CASTEDREVTEAFF. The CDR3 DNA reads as TGTGCCAGCACCGAGGACAGGGAGGTCACTGAAGCTTTCTTT.